This is a list of T cell receptor beta chains from one sample in a study of molecular identifiers for immune sequencing clone quantification. One entry per CDR3 protein results from TCRdb running MiXCR on the PCR reads. Here the sample spans under 600,000 distinct CDR3 sequences, about 20% being singletons. Sequencing input: naive CD8+ T cells from blood, with Jurkat cell RNA spiked in. The receptors come from a human donor in good health. Some libraries in this study had Jurkat cell RNA spiked in. Both conserved end residues are part of each CDR3. A D gene is named only where the DNA matches it firmly. Clone sizes are given selectively: once, few, many, or a class where the clone is expanded.

D	V	J	size	CDR3	DNA
.	TRBV20-1	TRBJ2-7	.	CSARTQVPSYEQYF	TGCAGTGCCCGGACTCAGGTTCCCTCCTACGAGCAGTACTTC
TRBD2	TRBV27	TRBJ2-7	many	CASSLPPTSGSGEQYF	TGTGCCAGCAGTCTCCCCCCTACTAGCGGGAGTGGTGAGCAGTACTTC
.	TRBV5-1	TRBJ1-2	many	CASTPETTNYGYTF	TGCGCCAGCACCCCTGAGACAACTAACTATGGCTACACCTTC
.	TRBV25-1	TRBJ1-1	few	CANSVRADGYTEAFF	TGTGCCAACAGTGTCAGGGCGGACGGGTACACTGAAGCTTTCTTT
TRBD1	TRBV27	TRBJ1-1	.	CASSLSGTGANTEAFF	TGTGCCAGCAGTTTATCAGGGACAGGGGCTAACACTGAAGCTTTCTTT
.	TRBV2	TRBJ1-1	.	CASSDGGVRTEAFF	TGTGCCAGCAGTGATGGCGGGGTGCGGACTGAAGCTTTCTTT
.	TRBV30	TRBJ2-7	many	CAWSVLGGYEQYF	TGTGCCTGGAGTGTACTCGGGGGCTACGAGCAGTACTTC
TRBD1	TRBV6-1	TRBJ2-7	few	CASSEGQGIYEQYF	TGTGCCAGCAGTGAAGGACAGGGAATCTACGAGCAGTACTTC
TRBD2	TRBV7-6	TRBJ2-5	many	CASSSTGTTETQYF	TGTGCCAGCAGCTCGACCGGGACTACAGAGACCCAGTACTTC
.	TRBV10-3	TRBJ1-1	many	CAINGLNTEAFF	TGTGCCATCAACGGCCTCAACACTGAAGCTTTCTTT
.	TRBV25-1	TRBJ2-5	.	CASSALASQYF	TGTGCCAGCAGTGCCCTAGCGTCCCAGTACTTC
.	TRBV7-2	TRBJ2-1	many	CASSSGPARGNEQFF	TGTGCCAGCAGCTCCGGTCCAGCAAGGGGCAATGAGCAGTTCTTC
.	TRBV30	TRBJ2-3	many	CACNLAADTQYF	TGTGCCTGTAACCTGGCCGCAGATACGCAGTATTTT
.	TRBV7-8	TRBJ2-3	many	CASSLTTAYTDTQYF	TGTGCCAGCAGCTTAACGACGGCTTACACAGATACGCAGTATTTT
.	TRBV27	TRBJ1-1	many	CASSLGLGAEAFF	TGTGCCAGCAGTTTGGGCCTTGGAGCTGAAGCTTTCTTT
.	TRBV27	TRBJ2-7	few	CASRSGGQGLKSYEQYF	TGTGCCAGCAGGTCGGGAGGACAGGGTCTAAAGTCCTACGAGCAGTACTTC
TRBD2	TRBV12-3/TRBV12-4	TRBJ2-3	.	CASSPVIGTSGSSTDTQYF	TGTGCCAGCAGTCCGGTAATTGGGACTAGCGGGTCTTCCACAGATACGCAGTATTTT
TRBD1	TRBV27	TRBJ1-6	.	CASSLPARQGWASPLHF	TGTGCCAGCAGTCTACCGGCCAGACAGGGGTGGGCTTCACCCCTCCACTTT
TRBD2	TRBV6-2/TRBV6-3	TRBJ2-7	.	CASSYGTSGSSYEQYF	TGTGCCAGCAGCTATGGGACTAGCGGGAGCTCCTACGAGCAGTACTTC
.	TRBV7-6	TRBJ2-2	few	CASSGEGHAAGELFF	TGTGCCAGCAGCGGGGAGGGACACGCCGCCGGGGAGCTGTTTTTT
.	TRBV24-1	TRBJ2-1	many	CATSEGQSYNEQFF	TGTGCCACCAGTGAAGGACAGTCCTACAATGAGCAGTTCTTC
.	TRBV25-1	TRBJ2-1	many	CASSEVGPLIGEQFF	TGTGCCAGCAGTGAAGTAGGGCCCCTCATTGGTGAGCAGTTCTTC
TRBD2	TRBV2	TRBJ2-4	many	CASSLTTGGVAKNIQYF	TGTGCCAGCTCTCTAACCACGGGAGGGGTAGCCAAAAACATTCAGTACTTC
TRBD2	TRBV13	TRBJ2-3	many	CASSPGLAGDLFTDTQYF	TGTGCCAGCAGCCCCGGACTAGCGGGGGACCTCTTTACAGATACGCAGTATTTT
TRBD1	TRBV7-6	TRBJ2-7	many	CASSLAAGGGYEQYF	TGTGCCAGCAGCTTAGCCGCAGGGGGCGGCTACGAGCAGTACTTC
TRBD2	TRBV5-4	TRBJ2-1	few	CASSGLAGVSYNEQFF	TGTGCCAGCAGCGGACTAGCGGGGGTCTCCTACAATGAGCAGTTCTTC
TRBD1	TRBV7-9	TRBJ1-2	few	CASSFQGATANYGYTF	TGTGCCAGCAGCTTTCAGGGGGCAACAGCTAACTATGGCTACACCTTC
TRBD1	TRBV25-1	TRBJ2-7	.	CASSALGQGADEQYF	TGTGCCAGCAGCGCACTAGGGCAGGGGGCTGACGAGCAGTACTTC
TRBD1	TRBV5-4	TRBJ2-2	few	CASERDRGTGELFF	TGTGCCAGCGAACGAGACAGGGGTACCGGGGAGCTGTTTTTT
TRBD2	TRBV4-1	TRBJ2-3	once	CASSQDYGGGSTDTQCF	TGCGCCAGCAGCCAAGATTACGGGGGGGGATCGACAGATACGCAGTGTTTT
.	TRBV5-6	TRBJ1-1	few	CASSFGRTYTEAFF	TGTGCCAGCAGCTTTGGTCGGACCTACACTGAAGCTTTCTTT
.	TRBV20-1	TRBJ2-3	.	CGARVLGTTTTDTQYF	TGCGGTGCTAGAGTGCTAGGAACCACCACCACGGATACGCAGTATTTT
TRBD1	TRBV10-3	TRBJ2-7	.	CAISAIRGLNISYEQYF	TGTGCCATCAGTGCTATAAGGGGGCTGAATATCTCCTACGAGCAGTACTTC
TRBD2	TRBV5-4	TRBJ2-3	many	CASSFSGYTDTQYF	TGTGCCAGCAGCTTTAGCGGGTACACAGATACGCAGTATTTT
TRBD2	TRBV19	TRBJ2-1	once	CASSIGLAGANEQFF	TGTGCCAGTAGTATCGGACTAGCGGGGGCCAATGAGCAGTTCTTC
.	TRBV28	TRBJ1-5	many	CASSLGQTNQPQHF	TGTGCCAGCAGTTTAGGCCAGACGAATCAGCCCCAGCATTTT
.	TRBV5-1	TRBJ2-5	few	CASSLWTPGETQYF	TGCGCCAGCAGCCTATGGACTCCTGGGGAGACCCAGTACTTC
TRBD1	TRBV4-1	TRBJ2-7	.	CASSQGGVQGAYEQYF	TGCGCCAGCAGCCAAGGGGGGGTACAGGGGGCTTACGAGCAGTACTTC
TRBD1	TRBV20-1	TRBJ2-7	.	CSAKTGVGYEQYF	TGCAGTGCGAAGACAGGGGTGGGCTACGAGCAGTACTTC
.	TRBV28	TRBJ2-5	many	CASSLYASGPETQYF	TGTGCCAGCAGTTTATACGCTTCGGGCCCGGAGACCCAGTACTTC
.	TRBV6-5	TRBJ2-1	.	CASSYAVSRNEQFF	TGTGCCAGCAGTTACGCGGTTTCGCGGAATGAGCAGTTCTTC
.	TRBV27	TRBJ2-7	.	CANSSISSAYEQYF	TGTGCCAACAGTTCAATATCTAGCGCCTACGAGCAGTACTTC
.	TRBV12-3/TRBV12-4	TRBJ1-5	many	CASSHVSYDSNQPQHF	TGTGCCAGCAGTCATGTTTCTTACGATAGCAATCAGCCCCAGCATTTT
TRBD2	TRBV7-9	TRBJ2-3	many	CASSPGLAGDYTDTQYF	TGTGCCAGCAGCCCCGGACTAGCGGGGGACTACACAGATACGCAGTATTTT
TRBD1	TRBV20-1	TRBJ2-5	.	CRARDRQGAPKETQYF	TGCCGTGCTAGAGATCGGCAGGGGGCCCCCAAAGAGACCCAGTACTTC
.	TRBV4-3	TRBJ2-7	.	CASSQGSRETTYEQYF	TGCGCCAGCAGCCAAGGTAGCAGGGAGACTACCTACGAGCAGTACTTC
.	TRBV5-4	TRBJ2-7	many	CASSAPDRYEQYF	TGTGCCAGCAGCGCGCCAGACAGGTACGAGCAGTACTTC
.	TRBV7-8	TRBJ2-2	many	CASSRGTGELFF	TGTGCCAGCAGCAGAGGGACAGGGGAGCTGTTTTTT